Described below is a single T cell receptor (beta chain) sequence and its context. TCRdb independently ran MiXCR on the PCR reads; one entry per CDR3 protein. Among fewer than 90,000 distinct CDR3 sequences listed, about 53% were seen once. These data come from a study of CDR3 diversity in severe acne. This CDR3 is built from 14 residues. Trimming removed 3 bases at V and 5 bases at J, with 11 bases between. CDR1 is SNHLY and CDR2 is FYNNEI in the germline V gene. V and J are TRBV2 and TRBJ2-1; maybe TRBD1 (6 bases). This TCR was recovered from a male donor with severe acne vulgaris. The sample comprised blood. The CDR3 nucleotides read TGTGCCAGCAGTGACGGGACAAATAACAATGAGCAGTTCTTC. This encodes CASSDGTNNNEQFF.